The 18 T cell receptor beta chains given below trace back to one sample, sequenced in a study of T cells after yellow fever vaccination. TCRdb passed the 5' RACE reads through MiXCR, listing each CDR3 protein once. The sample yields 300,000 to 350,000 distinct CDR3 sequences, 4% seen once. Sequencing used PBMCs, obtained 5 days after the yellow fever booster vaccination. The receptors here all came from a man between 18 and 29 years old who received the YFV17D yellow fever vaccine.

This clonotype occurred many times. The CDR3 DNA is TGTGCCAGCAGCTTAGTAAGGGGGGATGAGCAGTTCTTC. This sequence encodes CASSLVRGDEQFF. V gene TRBV7-2 combines with J gene TRBJ2-1; D is perhaps TRBD1 or TRBD2 (6 bases each). Germline assignment: CDR1 SGHTA and CDR2 FQGNSA. Trimming cost V 1 base and J 8 bases, with 9 bases left between them. The CDR3 extends over 13 amino acids.

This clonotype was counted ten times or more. The CDR3 coding sequence is TGTGCCAGCAGCTTACCGGGACAGCTAAATTCACCCCTCCACTTT. Its protein is CASSLPGQLNSPLHF. V is TRBV5-5 and J is TRBJ1-6; 7 bases are shared with TRBD1. The CDR3 covers 15 residues. The V and J ends lost 2 bases and 7 bases, in that order; junction bases with no gene match: 6. Germline CDR1 is SGHKS and CDR2 is YYEKEE (reference sequence).

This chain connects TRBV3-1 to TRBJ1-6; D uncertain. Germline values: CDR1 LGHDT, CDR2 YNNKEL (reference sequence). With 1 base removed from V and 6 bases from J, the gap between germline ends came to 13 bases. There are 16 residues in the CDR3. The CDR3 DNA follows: TGTGCCAGCAGCCAAGGGGTGGCAGGTGCTAATTCACCCCTCCACTTT. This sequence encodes CASSQGVAGANSPLHF.

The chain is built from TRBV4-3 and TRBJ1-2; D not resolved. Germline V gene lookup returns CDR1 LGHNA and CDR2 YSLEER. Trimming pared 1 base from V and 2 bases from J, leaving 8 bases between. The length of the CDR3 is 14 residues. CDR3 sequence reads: CASSQGQPNYGYTF. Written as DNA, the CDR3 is TGCGCCAGCAGCCAAGGACAACCCAACTATGGCTACACCTTC.

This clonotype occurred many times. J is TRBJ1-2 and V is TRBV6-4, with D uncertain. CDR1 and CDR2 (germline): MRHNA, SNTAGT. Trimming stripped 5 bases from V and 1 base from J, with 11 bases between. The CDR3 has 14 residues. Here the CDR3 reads CASSPEGFNYGYTF. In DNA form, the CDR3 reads TGTGCCAGCAGTCCAGAGGGCTTTAACTATGGCTACACCTTC.

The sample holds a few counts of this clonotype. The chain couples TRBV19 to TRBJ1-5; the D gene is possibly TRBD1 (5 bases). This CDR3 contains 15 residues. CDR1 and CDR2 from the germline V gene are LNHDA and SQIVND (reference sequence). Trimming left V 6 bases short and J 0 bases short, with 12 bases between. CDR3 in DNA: TGTGCCAGTAGAGTTCAGGGTTATAGCAATCAGCCCCAGCATTTT. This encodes CASRVQGYSNQPQHF.

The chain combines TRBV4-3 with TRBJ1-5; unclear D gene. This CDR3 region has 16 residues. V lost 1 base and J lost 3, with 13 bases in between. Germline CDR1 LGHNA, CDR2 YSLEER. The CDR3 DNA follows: TGCGCCAGCAGCCAAGGCCTAGGGTTTGACAATCAGCCCCAGCATTTT. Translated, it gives CASSQGLGFDNQPQHF.

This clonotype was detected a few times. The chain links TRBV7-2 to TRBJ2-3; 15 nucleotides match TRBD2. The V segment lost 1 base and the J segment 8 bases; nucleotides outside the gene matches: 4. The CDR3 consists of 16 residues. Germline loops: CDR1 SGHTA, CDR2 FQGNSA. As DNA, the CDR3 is TGTGCCAGCAGCTTAGTGGCGGGACTAGCGGGGGGTACGCAGTATTTT. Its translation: CASSLVAGLAGGTQYF.

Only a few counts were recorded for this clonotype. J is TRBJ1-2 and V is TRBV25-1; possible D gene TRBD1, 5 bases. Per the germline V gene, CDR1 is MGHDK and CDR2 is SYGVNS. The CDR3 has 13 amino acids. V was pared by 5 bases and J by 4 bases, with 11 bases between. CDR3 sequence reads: CASSNTGGYGYTF. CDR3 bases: TGTGCCAGCAGTAACACAGGTGGCTATGGCTACACCTTC.

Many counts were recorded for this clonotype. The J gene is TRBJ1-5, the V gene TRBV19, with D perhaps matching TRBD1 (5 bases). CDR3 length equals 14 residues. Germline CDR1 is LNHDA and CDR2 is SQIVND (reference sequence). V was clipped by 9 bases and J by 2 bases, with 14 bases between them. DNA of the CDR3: TGTGCCAGGGTAAGAACGGGGCGCAATCAGCCCCAGCATTTT. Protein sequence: CARVRTGRNQPQHF.

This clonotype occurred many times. The CDR3 nucleotides are TGTGCCAGCAGCGTGGCAGGGGGGTACCAAGAGACCCAGTACTTC. Translation gives CASSVAGGYQETQYF. This chain joins TRBV9 and TRBJ2-5, with a weak D call TRBD1 (7 bases). The CDR3 runs 15 residues. The germline V and J ends were trimmed by 2 bases and 0 bases, with 11 bases remaining between them. Germline CDR1 is SGDLS and CDR2 is YYNGEE.

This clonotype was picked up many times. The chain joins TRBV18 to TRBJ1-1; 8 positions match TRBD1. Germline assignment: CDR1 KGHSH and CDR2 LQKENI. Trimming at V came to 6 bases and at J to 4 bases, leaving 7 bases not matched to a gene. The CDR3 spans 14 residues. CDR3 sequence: CASSRQGTRTEAFF. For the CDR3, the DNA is TGTGCCAGCTCGCGACAGGGGACGCGCACTGAAGCTTTCTTT.

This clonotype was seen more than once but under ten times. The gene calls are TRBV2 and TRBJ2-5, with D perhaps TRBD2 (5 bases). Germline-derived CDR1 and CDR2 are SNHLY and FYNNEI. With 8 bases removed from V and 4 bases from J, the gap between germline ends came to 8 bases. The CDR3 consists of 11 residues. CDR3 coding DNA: TGTGCCAGCCTAGCCTTAGAGACCCAGTACTTC. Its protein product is CASLALETQYF.

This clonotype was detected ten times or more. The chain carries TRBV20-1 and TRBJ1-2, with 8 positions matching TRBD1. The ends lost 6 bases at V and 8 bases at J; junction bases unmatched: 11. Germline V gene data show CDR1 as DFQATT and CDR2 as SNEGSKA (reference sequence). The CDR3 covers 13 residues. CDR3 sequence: CSAAGQGIVGYTF. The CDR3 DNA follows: TGCAGTGCCGCAGGACAGGGAATTGTGGGCTACACCTTC.

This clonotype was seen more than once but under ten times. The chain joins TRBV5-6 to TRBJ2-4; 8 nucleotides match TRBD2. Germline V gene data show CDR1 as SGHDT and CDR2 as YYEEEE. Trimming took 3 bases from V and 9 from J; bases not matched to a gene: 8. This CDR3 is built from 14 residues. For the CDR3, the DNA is TGTGCCAGCAGCTCCGGGGGGGCGCGGGTCATTCAGTACTTC. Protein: CASSSGGARVIQYF.

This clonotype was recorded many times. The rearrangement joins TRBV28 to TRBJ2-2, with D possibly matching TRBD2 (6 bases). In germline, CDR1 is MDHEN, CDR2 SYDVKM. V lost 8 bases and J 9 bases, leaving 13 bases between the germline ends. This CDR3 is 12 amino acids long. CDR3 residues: CASGTAPRELFF. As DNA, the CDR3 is TGTGCCAGCGGGACTGCACCTAGGGAGCTGTTTTTT. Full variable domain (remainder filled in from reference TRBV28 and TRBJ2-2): DVKVTQSSRYLVKRTGEKVFLECVQDMDHENMFWYRQDPGLGLRLIYFSYDVKMKEKGDIPEGYSVSREKKERFSLILESASTNQTSMYLCASGTAPRELFFGEGSRLTVL.

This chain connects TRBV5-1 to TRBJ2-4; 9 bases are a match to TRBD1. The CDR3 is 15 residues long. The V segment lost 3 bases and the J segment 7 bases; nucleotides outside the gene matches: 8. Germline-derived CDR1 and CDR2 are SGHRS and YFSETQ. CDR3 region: CASSSYRTGENIQYF. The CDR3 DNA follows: TGCGCCAGCAGCTCCTATAGGACAGGGGAGAACATTCAGTACTTC.

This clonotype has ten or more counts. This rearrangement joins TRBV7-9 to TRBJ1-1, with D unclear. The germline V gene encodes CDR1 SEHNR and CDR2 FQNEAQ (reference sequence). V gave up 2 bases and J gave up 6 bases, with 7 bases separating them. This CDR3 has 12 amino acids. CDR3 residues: CASSLSLPEAFF. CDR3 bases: TGTGCCAGCAGCTTATCGCTGCCTGAAGCTTTCTTT.